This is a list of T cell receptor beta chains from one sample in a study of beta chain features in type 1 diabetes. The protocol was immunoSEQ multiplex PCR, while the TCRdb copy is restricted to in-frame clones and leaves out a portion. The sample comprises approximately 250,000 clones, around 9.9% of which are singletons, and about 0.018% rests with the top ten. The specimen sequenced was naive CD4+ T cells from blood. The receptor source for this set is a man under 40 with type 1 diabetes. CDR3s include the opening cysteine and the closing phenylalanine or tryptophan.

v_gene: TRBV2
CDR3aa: CARGTEYQETQYF

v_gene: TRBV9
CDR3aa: CASSVQGPSTDTQYF

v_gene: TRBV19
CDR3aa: CASSFRDRVYEQYF

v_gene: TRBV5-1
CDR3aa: CASSRLTSGGTDTQYF

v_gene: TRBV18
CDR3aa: CASSLRRGQETQYF

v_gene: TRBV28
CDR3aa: CASSLVDRARVSF

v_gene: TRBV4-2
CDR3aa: CASSQTGVLDEQYF

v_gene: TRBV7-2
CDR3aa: CASRRLGETQYF

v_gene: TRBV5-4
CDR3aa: CASSLRDRIEAFF

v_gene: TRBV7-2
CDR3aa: CASSLDRGLYEQYF

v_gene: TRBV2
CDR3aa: CASGPGTGEETQYF

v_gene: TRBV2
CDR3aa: CASSVIQGNTEAFF

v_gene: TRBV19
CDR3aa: CASSTQGAYEQYF

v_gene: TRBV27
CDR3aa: CASKQGFSYNEQFF

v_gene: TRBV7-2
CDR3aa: CASTPGGSRGGLTEAFF

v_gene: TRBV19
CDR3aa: CASSLSGTGVYEQYF

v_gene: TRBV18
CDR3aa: CASSPRLAGGPSNAGELFF

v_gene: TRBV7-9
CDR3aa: CASSLVGLPETQYF

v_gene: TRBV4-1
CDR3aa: CASSPPRDNEQFF

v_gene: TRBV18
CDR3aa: CASSPLPWEEQYF

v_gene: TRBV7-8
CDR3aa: CASSEQGDRGYEQYF

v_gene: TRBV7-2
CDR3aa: CASGRLQGSQGYTF

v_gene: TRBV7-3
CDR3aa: CASSPGQGAYEQYF

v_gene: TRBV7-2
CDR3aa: CASSFGPRPNEKLFF

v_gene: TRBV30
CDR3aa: CAWGRTGGTTQYF

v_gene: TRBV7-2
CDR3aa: CASSFFRPDTEAFF

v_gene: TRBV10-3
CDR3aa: CATQGPGQDSPLHF

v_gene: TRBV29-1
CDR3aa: CSVEKVLGEGGNEQFF

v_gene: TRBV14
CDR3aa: CASSRSAYEQYF

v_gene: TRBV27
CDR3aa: CGAFTGELFF

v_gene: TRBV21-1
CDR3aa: CASSGEGQGYNEQFF

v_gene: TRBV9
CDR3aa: CASSGQGASYNEQFF

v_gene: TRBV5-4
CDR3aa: CASSLKGVPALEAFF